This T cell receptor beta chain is from a study of shared clonotypes between healthy human individuals (dated by TCRdb to about 2020). The study in broad terms: The cohort included three men and a couple of women between 18 and 49 years of age. Leukapheresis yielded between about 0.94 and 9 billion PBMCs per donor. For each donor, three plates each were used for CD4 naive and CD4 memory, two plates were used for CD8 naive, and one plate was used for CD8 memory. To estimate repertoire size and how much clonotype sharing occurs between individuals, the study deeply sequenced the blood TCR repertoires of roughly 5 healthy adults. Libraries were prepared and TCR repertoires were sequenced by different laboratories using diverse techniques, in order to increase sequencing depth and limit assay-specific biases. General findings and caveats noted by the study authors: Sharing across a handful of donors was observed for about 5% of naive CD4, 3% to 3.5% of naive CD8, roughly 2.4% of memory CD4, and roughly 0.4% of memory CD8 clonotypes. Sampling was restricted to blood, and TCR repertoires in tissues likely differ from the TCR repertoires found in blood. Pairwise subsampling led to the expectation that sequencing depth would affect the degree of clonotype sharing among donors. Compared with non-shared clonotypes, clonotypes shared by all four sorted-subset donors had higher generation probabilities. Naive subsets generally had larger estimated clonotype richness than memory subsets did. The small number of donors limited the genetic and exposure-history diversity represented. Even with the large sequencing depth, rarefaction of the sorted-subset datasets indicated that sequencing was incomplete.

Donors were healthy HIV-negative adults with no recently reported acute infections or vaccinations. Every donor was a Caucasian adult residing in Nashville, Tennessee, USA. CD4+ T cells were enriched through magnetic negative selection, after which naive cells were positively selected on CD45RA and the remaining negative fraction served as the memory subset. Blood was obtained by leukapheresis, after which PBMCs were separated by Ficoll-Histopaque density gradient centrifugation and cryopreserved in liquid nitrogen vapor phase. Purity and quantity of every magnetically sorted T cell population were checked by analytical flow cytometry. Genomic DNA was isolated from every sorted fraction and measured by UV absorbance on a Nanodrop 2000c. Reading from cysteine to phenylalanine, the CDR3 counts 15 amino acids. Only the CDR3 part of the read is kept: 45 bases, read in frame from the first base. CDR1 and CDR2 were assigned from the germline V gene as MNHNS and SASEGT. V is shortened by 6 bases, J by 1 base, and the region joining them spans 15 bases.

Using the deep immunoSEQ assay, TCR CDR3 regions were amplified from genomic DNA by multiplex PCR. Genomic DNA extracted from each cell subset was distributed evenly over all wells of several immunoSEQ 96-well plates, and each plate served as one replicate. Each replicate PCR for sorted subsets received around 200 ng genomic DNA, equal to about 30,000 T cell genomes. Purified libraries were measured with a Qubit 3.0 fluorometer, size-checked on a Bioanalyzer 2100, and measured again with the KAPA Library Quantification kit. Every immunoSEQ 96-well plate was sequenced on a dedicated single-read 150-cycle Illumina NextSeq 550 flow cell. The original pipeline was this. Because only junctional sequences without quality scores were contained in the immunoSEQ output, filtering matching that applied to full-length reads could not be performed. Sequences were annotated with PyIR, a Python wrapper for IgBLAST v1.9, and V/J genes and CDR3 were assigned using IMGT germline references. Reads with weak V/J assignments (E-value above 1e-6), missing CDR3, stop codons, out-of-frame junctions, or ambiguous translated residues were removed. V3J clonotypes were defined as sequences sharing an identical inferred V gene, J gene, and CDR3 amino acid sequence. Percentage overlap between repertoires was calculated by dividing the number of shared unique clonotypes by the size of the smaller repertoire. Richness of each repertoire was evaluated using RTK rarefaction, the Chao1 estimator, and Recon v2.1 estimates of unobserved clonotypes. Generation probabilities were computed with OLGA for all TCRbeta clonotypes obtained by the gDNA method from a few donors. This immuneACCESS table, as held by TCRdb, lists in-frame sequences with V and J called but not all clones. Of the missing ones, under half trace to an unresolved V gene in checked studies; the others have no known cause. V, J and clone size reflect that table, while D and trimming were determined from the DNA. This sample is represented by 2.3 million or so clones; about 92% of them were singletons. The ten largest clonotypes hold under 0.45% of the sample.

Of note for this clone: Its binding antigen is unknown. Per-base quality was not reported, and no clone a single base away is much larger than it.

The chain was built from TRBV6-1 and TRBJ2-5, with TRBD1 perhaps the D gene, on 6 matching bases. The sample was naive CD4+ T cells from PBMCs. What the cell subset or site label conveys for this sample: CD45RA+ positively selected. The TCR comes from a man younger than 35 in good health. Some clones in this sample may be carry-over from other donors' samples. The bases are TGTGCCAGCAGACACCGACAGGCTATCCAAGAGACCCAGTACTTC. Its translation is CASRHRQAIQETQYF.